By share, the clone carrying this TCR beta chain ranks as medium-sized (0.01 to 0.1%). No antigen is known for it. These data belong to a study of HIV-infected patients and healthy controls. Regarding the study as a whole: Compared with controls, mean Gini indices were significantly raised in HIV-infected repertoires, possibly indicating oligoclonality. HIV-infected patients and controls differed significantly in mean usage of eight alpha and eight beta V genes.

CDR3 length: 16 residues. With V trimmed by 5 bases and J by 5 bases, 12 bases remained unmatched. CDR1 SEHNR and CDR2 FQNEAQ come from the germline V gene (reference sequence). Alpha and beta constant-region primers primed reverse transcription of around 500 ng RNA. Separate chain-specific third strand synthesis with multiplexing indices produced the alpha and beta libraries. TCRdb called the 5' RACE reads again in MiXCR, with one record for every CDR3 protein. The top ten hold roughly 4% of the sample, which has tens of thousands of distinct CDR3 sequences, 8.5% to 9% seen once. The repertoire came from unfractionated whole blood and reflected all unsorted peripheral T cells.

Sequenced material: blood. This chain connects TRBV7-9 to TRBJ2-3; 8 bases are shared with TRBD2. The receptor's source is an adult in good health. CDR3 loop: CASSRGSGGRKDTQYF. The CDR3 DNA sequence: TGTGCCAGCAGCCGCGGAAGCGGGGGAAGGAAAGATACGCAGTATTTT.